This T cell receptor beta chain was identified in a study of blood T cell repertoires in COVID-19. Study overall: Italy, Spain and the United States were the sources of the convalescent and acute COVID-19 samples.

The CDR3 spans 12 residues. From germline, CDR1 is SQVTM and CDR2 ANQGSEA. With 6 bases removed from V and 6 bases from J, the gap between germline ends came to 13 bases. Original processing notes: Reference gene primer amplification in the assay estimated nucleated cell counts. Profiled with immunoSEQ multiplex PCR; TCRdb holds only in-frame clones, not every one. Clone size and the V and J calls come from that table; the DNA yielded D and trimming. In the table there are a few hundred thousand clones, about 87% of which are singletons. The gene calls are TRBV29-1 and TRBJ2-3; a weak D match, TRBD1 (6 bases). Sequencing input: peripheral blood. This clonotype was obtained from a woman in her forties or fifties with acute or convalescent COVID-19. The CDR3 reads CSVSLGADTQYF. The CDR3 coding sequence is TGCAGCGTCAGCCTGGGGGCCGATACGCAGTATTTT.